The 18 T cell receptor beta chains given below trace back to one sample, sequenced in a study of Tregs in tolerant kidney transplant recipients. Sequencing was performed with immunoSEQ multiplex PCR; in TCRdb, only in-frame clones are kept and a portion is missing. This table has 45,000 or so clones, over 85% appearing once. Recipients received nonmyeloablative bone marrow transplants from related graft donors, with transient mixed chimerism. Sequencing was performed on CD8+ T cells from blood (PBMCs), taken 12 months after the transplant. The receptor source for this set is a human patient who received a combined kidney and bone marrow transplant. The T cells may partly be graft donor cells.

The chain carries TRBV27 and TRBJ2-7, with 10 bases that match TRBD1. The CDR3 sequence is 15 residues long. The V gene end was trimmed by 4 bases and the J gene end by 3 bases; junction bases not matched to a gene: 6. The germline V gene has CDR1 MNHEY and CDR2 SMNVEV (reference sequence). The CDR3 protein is CASSWRTGGYYEQYF. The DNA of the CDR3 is TGTGCCAGCAGTTGGAGGACAGGGGGGTACTACGAGCAGTACTTC.

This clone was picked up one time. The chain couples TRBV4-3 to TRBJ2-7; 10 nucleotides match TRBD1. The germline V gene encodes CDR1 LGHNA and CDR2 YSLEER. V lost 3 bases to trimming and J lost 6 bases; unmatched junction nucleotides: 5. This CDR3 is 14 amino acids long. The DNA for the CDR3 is TGCGCCAGCAGCCATCCCGGGACAGGGGCCGAGCAGTACTTC. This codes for CASSHPGTGAEQYF.

The CDR3 region is CASSPRFGQNTEAFF. CDR3 bases: TGTGCCAGCAGCCCTCGATTTGGACAGAACACTGAAGCTTTCTTT. The J gene is TRBJ1-1, the V gene TRBV7-8, with TRBD1 as a possible D gene (5 bases). The length of the CDR3 is 15 residues. Trimming took off 5 bases at V and 1 base at J, with 14 bases between the two ends. The germline V gene encodes CDR1 SGHVS and CDR2 FQNEAQ. The whole variable domain, filled in from reference TRBV7-8 and TRBJ1-1, reads GAGVSQSPRYKVAKRGQDVALRCDPISGHVSLFWYQQALGQGPEFLTYFQNEAQLDKSGLPSDRFFAERPEGSVSTLKIQRTQQEDSAVYLCASSPRFGQNTEAFFGQGTRLTVV.

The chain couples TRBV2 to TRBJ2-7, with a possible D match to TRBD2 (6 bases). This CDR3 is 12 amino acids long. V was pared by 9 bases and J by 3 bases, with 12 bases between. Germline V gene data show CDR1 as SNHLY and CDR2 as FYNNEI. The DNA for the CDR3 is TGTGCCAGTGGCTGGGGGGTCTACGAGCAGTACTTC. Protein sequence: CASGWGVYEQYF.

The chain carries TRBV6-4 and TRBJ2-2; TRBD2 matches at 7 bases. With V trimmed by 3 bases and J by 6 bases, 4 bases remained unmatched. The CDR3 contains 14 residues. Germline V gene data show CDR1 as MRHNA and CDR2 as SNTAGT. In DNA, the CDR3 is TGTGCCAGCAGTGAGAGGACTAGTCCCGGGGAGCTGTTTTTT. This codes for CASSERTSPGELFF.

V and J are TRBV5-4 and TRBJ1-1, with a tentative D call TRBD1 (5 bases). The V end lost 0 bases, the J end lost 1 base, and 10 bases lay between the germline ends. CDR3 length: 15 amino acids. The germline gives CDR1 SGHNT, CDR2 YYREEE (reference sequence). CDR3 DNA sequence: TGTGCCAGCAGCTTGGCGGCGGGACGGAACACTGAAGCTTTCTTT. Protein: CASSLAAGRNTEAFF.

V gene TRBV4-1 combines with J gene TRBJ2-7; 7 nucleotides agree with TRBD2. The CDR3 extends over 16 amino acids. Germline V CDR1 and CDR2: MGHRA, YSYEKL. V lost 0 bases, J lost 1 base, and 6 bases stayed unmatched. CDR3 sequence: CASSQDRGGASYEQYF. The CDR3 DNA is TGCGCCAGCAGCCAAGATCGCGGGGGTGCATCCTACGAGCAGTACTTC.

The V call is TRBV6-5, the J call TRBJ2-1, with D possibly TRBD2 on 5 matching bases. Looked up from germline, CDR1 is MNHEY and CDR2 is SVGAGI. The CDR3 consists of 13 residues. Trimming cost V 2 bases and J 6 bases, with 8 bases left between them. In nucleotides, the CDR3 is TGTGCCAGCAGTTACAACGGAGGCAATGAGCAGTTCTTC. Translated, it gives CASSYNGGNEQFF.

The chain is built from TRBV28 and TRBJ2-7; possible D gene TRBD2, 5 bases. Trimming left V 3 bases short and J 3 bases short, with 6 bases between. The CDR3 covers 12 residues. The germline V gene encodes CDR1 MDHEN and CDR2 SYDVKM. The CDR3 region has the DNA TGTGCCAGCAGTTTCCGGGGCTACGAGCAGTACTTC. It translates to CASSFRGYEQYF. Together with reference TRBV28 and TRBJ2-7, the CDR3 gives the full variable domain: DVKVTQSSRYLVKRTGEKVFLECVQDMDHENMFWYRQDPGLGLRLIYFSYDVKMKEKGDIPEGYSVSREKKERFSLILESASTNQTSMYLCASSFRGYEQYFGPGTRLTVT.

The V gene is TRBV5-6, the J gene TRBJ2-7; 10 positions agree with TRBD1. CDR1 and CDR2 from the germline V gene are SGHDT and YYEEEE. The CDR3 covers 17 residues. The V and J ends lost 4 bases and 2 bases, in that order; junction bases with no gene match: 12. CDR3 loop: CASSLYPGTGVPYEQYF. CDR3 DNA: TGTGCCAGCAGCCTTTACCCCGGGACAGGGGTCCCCTACGAGCAGTACTTC.

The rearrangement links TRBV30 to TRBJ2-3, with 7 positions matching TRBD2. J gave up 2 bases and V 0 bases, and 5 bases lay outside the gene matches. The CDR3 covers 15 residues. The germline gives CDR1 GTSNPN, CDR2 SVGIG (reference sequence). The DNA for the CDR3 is TGTGCCTGGAGTGTCGGGACTACCTTCACAGATACGCAGTATTTT. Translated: CAWSVGTTFTDTQYF.

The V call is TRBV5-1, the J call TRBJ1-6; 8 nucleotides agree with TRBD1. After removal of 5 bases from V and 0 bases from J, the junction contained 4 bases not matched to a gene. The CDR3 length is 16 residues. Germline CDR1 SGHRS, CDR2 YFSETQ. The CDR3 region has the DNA TGCGCCAGCAGATTCACAGGGGGCTCCTATAATTCACCCCTCCACTTT. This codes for CASRFTGGSYNSPLHF.

The CDR3 coding sequence is TGTGCCAGCAGCTTAACTAGCGGGGGTCCTTACAATGAGCAGTTCTTC. As protein: CASSLTSGGPYNEQFF. The genes are TRBV11-2 and TRBJ2-1; 11 bases fit TRBD2. The CDR3 is 16 amino acids. CDR1 and CDR2 from the germline V gene are SGHAT and FQNNGV. The V gene end was trimmed by 2 bases and the J gene end by 4 bases; junction bases not matched to a gene: 4.

This CDR3 is CASSSEWGGAGEQFF. CDR3 nucleotides: TGCGCCAGCAGTTCTGAATGGGGGGGGGCAGGGGAGCAGTTCTTC. This chain connects TRBV4-3 to TRBJ2-1, with D possibly TRBD2 on 7 matching bases. V dropped 6 bases and J dropped 10 bases, with 22 bases sitting between them. The germline V gene has CDR1 LGHNA and CDR2 YSLEER. The CDR3 contains 15 residues.

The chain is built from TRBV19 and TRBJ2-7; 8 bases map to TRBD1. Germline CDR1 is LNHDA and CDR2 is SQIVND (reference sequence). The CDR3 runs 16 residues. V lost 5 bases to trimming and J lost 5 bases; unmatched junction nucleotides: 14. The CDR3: CASSLGTGWTHHEQYF. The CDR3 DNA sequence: TGTGCCAGTAGTCTTGGGACAGGTTGGACCCATCACGAGCAGTACTTC. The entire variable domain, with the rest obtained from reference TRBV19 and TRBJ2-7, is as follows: DGGITQSPKYLFRKEGQNVTLSCEQNLNHDAMYWYRQDPGQGLRLIYYSQIVNDFQKGDIAEGYSVSREKKESFPLTVTSAQKNPTAFYLCASSLGTGWTHHEQYFGPGTRLTVT.

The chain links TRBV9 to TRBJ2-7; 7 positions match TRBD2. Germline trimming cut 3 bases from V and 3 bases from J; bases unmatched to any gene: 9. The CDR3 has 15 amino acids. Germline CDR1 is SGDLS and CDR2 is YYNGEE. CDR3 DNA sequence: TGTGCCAGCAGCGCCGCGGGCGGGAGTGGCTACGAGCAGTACTTC. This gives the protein CASSAAGGSGYEQYF.

CDR3: CSVAGLALKGNEQFF. CDR3 bases: TGCAGCGTTGCGGGACTAGCGTTGAAGGGCAATGAGCAGTTCTTC. This chain links TRBV29-1 with TRBJ2-1; 10 bases are a match to TRBD2. This CDR3 is 15 amino acids long. V lost 4 bases to trimming and J lost 6 bases; unmatched junction nucleotides: 9. Germline V gives CDR1 SQVTM, CDR2 ANQGSEA.

This chain's CDR3 is CARTGPGKTYNEQFF. For the CDR3, the DNA is TGTGCCAGAACAGGGCCCGGGAAAACGTACAATGAGCAGTTCTTC. This chain connects TRBV2 to TRBJ2-1; perhaps TRBD1 as D (6 bases). The CDR3 is 15 residues long. Per germline, CDR1 SNHLY and CDR2 FYNNEI. With 9 bases removed from V and 4 bases from J, the gap between germline ends came to 19 bases. Variable domain in full (rest from reference TRBV2 and TRBJ2-1): EPEVTQTPSHQVTQMGQEVILRCVPISNHLYFYWYRQILGQKVEFLVSFYNNEISEKSEIFDDQFSVERPDGSNFTLKIRSTKLEDSAMYFCARTGPGKTYNEQFFGPGTRLTVL.